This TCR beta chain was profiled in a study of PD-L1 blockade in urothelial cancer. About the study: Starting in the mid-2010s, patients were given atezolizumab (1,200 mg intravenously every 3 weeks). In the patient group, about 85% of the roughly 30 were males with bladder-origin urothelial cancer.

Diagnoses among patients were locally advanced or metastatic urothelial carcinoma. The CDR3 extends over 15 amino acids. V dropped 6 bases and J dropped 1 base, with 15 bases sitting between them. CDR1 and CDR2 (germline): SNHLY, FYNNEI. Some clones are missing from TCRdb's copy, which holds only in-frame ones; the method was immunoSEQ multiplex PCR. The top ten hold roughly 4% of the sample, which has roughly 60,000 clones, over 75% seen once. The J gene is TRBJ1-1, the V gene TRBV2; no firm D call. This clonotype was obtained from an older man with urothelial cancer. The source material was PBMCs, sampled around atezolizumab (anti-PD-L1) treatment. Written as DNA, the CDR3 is TGTGCCAGCAGGTTGGAGACCGCCAAGAACACTGAAGCTTTCTTT. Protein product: CASRLETAKNTEAFF.